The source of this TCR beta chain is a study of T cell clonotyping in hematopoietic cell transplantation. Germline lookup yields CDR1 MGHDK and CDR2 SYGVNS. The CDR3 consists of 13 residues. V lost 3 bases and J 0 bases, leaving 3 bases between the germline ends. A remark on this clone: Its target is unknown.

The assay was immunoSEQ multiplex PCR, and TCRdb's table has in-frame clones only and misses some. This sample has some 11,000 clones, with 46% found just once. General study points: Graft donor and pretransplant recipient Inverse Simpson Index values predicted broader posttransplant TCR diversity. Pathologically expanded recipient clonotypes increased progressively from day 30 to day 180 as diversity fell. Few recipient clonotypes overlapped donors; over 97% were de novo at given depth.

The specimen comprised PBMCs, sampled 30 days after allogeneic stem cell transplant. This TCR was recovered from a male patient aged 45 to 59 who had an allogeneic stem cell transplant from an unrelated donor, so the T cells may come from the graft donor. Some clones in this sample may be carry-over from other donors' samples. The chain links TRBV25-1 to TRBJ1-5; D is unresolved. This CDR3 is CASSDTSNQPQHF. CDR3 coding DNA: TGTGCCAGCAGTGACACTAGCAATCAGCCCCAGCATTTT.